The sample holds many counts of the clone carrying this TCR beta chain. Stated time point: sample taken at primary tumor resection. Around 70 TRACERx patients with early, untreated non-small cell lung cancer donated samples. Tumor, nontumor lung or frozen PBMC supplied whole RNA, sequenced without sorting. The sample belongs to a study of spatial heterogeneity in lung cancer. Every cDNA TCR molecule received its own unique molecular identifier. TCRdb re-called the 5' RACE reads through MiXCR, storing one row per CDR3 protein. The sample carries about 21,000 distinct CDR3 sequences, around 4.3% recorded once. The CDR3 extends over 14 amino acids. The germline gives CDR1 DFQATT, CDR2 SNEGSKA (reference sequence). Trimming cost V 6 bases and J 2 bases; bases outside gene matches: 7.

This specimen was PBMCs, taken at surgery. This rearrangement joins TRBV20-1 to TRBJ2-5, with 9 bases matching TRBD2. The TCR originated in a male donor with early-stage non-small cell lung cancer. The CDR3 here is CSAPVLAGQETQYF. DNA of the CDR3: TGCAGTGCACCCGTTCTAGCGGGACAAGAGACCCAGTACTTC.